The clone carrying this TCR beta chain was counted at least ten times. Its antigen is currently unknown. Clones were sequenced by immunoSEQ multiplex PCR, and TCRdb holds only the in-frame ones, with some missing. The data list approximately 58,000 clones, none observed once; roughly 5.5% falls to the top ten. This sample was included in a study of T cell clonality in common variable immunodeficiency. General study findings and limits: Shared TCRbeta clones were fewer between CVID subjects than controls. Repertoire-complication correlations in CVID were limited by patient heterogeneity. In common variable immunodeficiency, TCR beta chains reportedly carried fewer deletions and N-nucleotide insertions.

Patients and controls were mostly of Caucasian heritage. This clonotype was sampled from a person aged 18 to 70 in good health. Material for sequencing was peripheral blood mononuclear cells.

Incomplete CDR3 DNA: TGTGCCAGCAGTTACTCAGGGGCCGGCATT. Amino acid sequence: CASSYSGAGI. The CDR3 in its entirety is CASSYSGAGIQYF. The chain has TRBV6-2 or TRBV6-3 and TRBJ2-4; weak D call: TRBD1 (5 bases). The read comes to an end 3 residues before the CDR3 does, leaving the germline J gene to fill in the end. Trimming stripped 0 bases from V and 9 bases from J, with 9 bases between. This CDR3 contains 13 residues. Germline V lookup: CDR1 MNHEY, CDR2 SVGEGT.